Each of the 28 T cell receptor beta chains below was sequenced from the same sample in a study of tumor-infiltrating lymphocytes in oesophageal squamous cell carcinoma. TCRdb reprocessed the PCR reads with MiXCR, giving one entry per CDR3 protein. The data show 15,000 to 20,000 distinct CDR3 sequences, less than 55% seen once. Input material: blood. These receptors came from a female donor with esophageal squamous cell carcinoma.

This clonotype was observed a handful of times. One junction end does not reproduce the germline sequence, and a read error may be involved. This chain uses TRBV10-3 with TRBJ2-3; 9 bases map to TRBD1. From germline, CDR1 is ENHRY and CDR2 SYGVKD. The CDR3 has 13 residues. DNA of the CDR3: TGTGCCATCGGGGGACAGGGAAAAGAGACCCAGTACTTT. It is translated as CAIGGQGKETQYF.

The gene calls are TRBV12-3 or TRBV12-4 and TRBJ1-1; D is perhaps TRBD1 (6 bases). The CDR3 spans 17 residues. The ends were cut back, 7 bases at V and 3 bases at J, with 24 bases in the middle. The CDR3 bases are TGTGCCAGCATCCTTTTCGAACAGGGTAGCGGGGACACTGAAGCTTTCTTT. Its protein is CASILFEQGSGDTEAFF.

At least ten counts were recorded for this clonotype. The CDR3 sequence is CASTKNDMNYEQYF. DNA of the CDR3: TGCGCCAGCACTAAGAACGACATGAACTACGAGCAGTACTTC. This chain joins TRBV5-1 and TRBJ2-7; D is unresolved. CDR1 and CDR2 (germline): SGHRS, YFSETQ. Trimming shortened V by 6 bases and J by 3 bases, and 16 bases separated the two germline ends. This CDR3 region has 14 residues.

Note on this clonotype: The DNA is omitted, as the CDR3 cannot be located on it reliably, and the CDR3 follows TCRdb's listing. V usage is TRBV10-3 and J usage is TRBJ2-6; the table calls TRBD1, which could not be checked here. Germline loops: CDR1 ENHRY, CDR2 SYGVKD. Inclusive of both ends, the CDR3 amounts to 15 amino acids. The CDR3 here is CASQGGWGLRAVLRF.

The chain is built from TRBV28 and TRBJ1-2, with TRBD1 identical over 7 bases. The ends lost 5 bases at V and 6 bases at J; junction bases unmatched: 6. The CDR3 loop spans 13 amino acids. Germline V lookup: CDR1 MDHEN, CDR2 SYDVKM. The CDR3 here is CASSPDRVHGYTF. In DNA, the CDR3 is TGTGCCAGCAGTCCCGACAGGGTTCATGGCTACACCTTC.

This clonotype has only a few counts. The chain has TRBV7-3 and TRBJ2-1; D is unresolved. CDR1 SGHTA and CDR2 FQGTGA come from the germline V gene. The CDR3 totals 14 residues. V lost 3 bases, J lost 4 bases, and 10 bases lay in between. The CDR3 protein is CASSLGSRYNEQFF. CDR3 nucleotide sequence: TGTGCCAGCAGCTTGGGGTCCAGATACAATGAGCAGTTCTTC.

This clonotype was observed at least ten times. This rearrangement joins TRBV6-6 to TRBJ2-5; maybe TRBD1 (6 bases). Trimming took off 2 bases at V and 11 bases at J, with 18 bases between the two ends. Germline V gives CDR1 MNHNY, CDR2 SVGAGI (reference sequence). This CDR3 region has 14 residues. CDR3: CASSYTQGYNEQYF. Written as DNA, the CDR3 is TGTGCCAGCAGTTACACCCAGGGGTACAATGAGCAGTACTTC.

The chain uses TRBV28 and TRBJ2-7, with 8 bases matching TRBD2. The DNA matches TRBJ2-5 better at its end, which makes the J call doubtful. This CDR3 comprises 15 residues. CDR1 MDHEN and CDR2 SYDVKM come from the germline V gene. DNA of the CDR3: TGTGCCAGCAGTTTATGGGCGGGAGGATCGGAGACCCAGTACTTC. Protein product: CASSLWAGGSETQYF.

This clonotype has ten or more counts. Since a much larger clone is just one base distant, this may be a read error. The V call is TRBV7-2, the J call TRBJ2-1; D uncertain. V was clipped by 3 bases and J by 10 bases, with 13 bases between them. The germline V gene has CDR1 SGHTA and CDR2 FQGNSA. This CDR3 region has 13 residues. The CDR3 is CASSLVYPYEQFF. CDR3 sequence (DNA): TGTGCCAGCAGCTTGGTGTATCCCTACGAGCAGTTCTTC.

CDR3 in amino acids: CASSLEGRGLGDTQYF. CDR3 bases: TGTGCCAGCAGCTTAGAAGGCAGGGGGCTCGGAGATACGCAGTATTTT. V gene TRBV7-2 combines with J gene TRBJ2-3, with 8 nucleotides matching TRBD1. The CDR3 loop spans 16 amino acids. Germline assignment: CDR1 SGHTA and CDR2 FQGNSA. J was trimmed by 5 bases and V by 1 base; bases with no gene match: 8. The full variable domain, rest sourced from reference TRBV7-2 and TRBJ2-3, is GAGVSQSPSNKVTEKGKDVELRCDPISGHTALYWYRQSLGQGLEFLIYFQGNSAPDKSGLPSDRFSAERTGGSVSTLTIQRTQQEDSAVYLCASSLEGRGLGDTQYFGPGTRLTVL.

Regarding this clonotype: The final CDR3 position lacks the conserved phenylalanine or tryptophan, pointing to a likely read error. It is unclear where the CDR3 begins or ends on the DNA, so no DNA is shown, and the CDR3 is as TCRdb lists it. The CDR3 here is CASSYSTWTLSSYNSPLHFGA. This rearrangement joins TRBV6-5 to TRBJ2-6; the D call in the table, TRBD2, was not verified against the DNA. Germline CDR1 and CDR2: MNHEY and SVGAGI. A total of 21 residues make up the CDR3, ends included.

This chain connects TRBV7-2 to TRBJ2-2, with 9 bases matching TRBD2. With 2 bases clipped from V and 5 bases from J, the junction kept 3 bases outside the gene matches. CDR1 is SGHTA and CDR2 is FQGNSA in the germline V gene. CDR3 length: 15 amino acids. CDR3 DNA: TGTGCCAGCAGCTTATTTAGCGGGAGAACCGGGGAGCTGTTTTTT. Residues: CASSLFSGRTGELFF.

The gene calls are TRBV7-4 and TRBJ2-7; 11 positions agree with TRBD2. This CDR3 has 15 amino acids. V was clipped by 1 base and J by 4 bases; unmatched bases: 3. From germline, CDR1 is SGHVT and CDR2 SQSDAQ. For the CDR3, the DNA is TGTGCCAGCAGCTTAGAAACTAGCGGGAGTTACGAGCAGTACTTC. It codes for CASSLETSGSYEQYF. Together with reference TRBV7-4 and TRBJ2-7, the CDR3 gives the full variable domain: GAGVSQSPRYKVAKRGRDVALRCDSISGHVTLYWYRQTLGQGSEVLTYSQSDAQRDKSGRPSGRFSAERPERSVSTLKIQRTEQGDSAVYLCASSLETSGSYEQYFGPGTRLTVT.

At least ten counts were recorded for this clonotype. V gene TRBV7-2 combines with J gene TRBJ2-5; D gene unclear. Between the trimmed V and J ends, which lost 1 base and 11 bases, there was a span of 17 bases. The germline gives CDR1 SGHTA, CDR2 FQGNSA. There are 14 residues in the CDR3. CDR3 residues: CASSLGWLSNEQYF. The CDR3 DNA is TGTGCCAGCAGCTTAGGTTGGCTCTCCAATGAGCAGTACTTC.

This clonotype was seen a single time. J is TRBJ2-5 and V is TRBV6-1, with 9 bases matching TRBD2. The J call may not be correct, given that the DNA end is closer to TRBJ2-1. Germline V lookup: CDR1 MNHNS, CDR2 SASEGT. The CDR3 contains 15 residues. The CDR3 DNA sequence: TGTGCCAGCAGTGAAGAGGGGACTAGCCACAATGAGCAGTTCTTC. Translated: CASSEEGTSHNEQFF.

CDR3 amino acids: CSAGTSGPSSYEQFF. CDR3 DNA sequence: TGCAGTGCCGGGACTAGCGGCCCGAGCTCCTACGAGCAGTTCTTC. V and J are TRBV20-1 and TRBJ2-5; 11 nucleotides align to TRBD2. The J call is in doubt because the DNA end fits TRBJ2-1 better. The CDR3 has 15 amino acids. Per germline, CDR1 DFQATT and CDR2 SNEGSKA (reference sequence).

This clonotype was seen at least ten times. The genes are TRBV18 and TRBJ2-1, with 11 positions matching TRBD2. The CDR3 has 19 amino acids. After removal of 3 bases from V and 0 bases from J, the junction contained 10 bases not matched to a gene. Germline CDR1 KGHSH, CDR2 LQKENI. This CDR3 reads CASSPRASGGSSSYNEQFF. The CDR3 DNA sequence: TGTGCCAGCTCACCTCGGGCTAGCGGGGGGAGTAGCTCCTACAATGAGCAGTTCTTC.

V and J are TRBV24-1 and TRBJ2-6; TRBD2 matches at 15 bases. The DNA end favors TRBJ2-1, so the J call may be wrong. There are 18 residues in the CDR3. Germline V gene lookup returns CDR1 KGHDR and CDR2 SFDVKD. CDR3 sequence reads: CATSEGLAGGPGVYEQFF. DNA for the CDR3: TGTGCCACCAGTGAAGGACTAGCGGGAGGGCCAGGGGTCTACGAGCAGTTCTTC.

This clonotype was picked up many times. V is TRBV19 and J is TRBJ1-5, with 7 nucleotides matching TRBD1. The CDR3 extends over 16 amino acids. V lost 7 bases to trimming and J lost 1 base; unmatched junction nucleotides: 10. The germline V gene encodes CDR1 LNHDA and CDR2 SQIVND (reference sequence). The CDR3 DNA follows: TGTGCCAGTACTGCCCCTCAGGGGGGAAGCAATCAGCCCCAGCATTTT. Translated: CASTAPQGGSNQPQHF.

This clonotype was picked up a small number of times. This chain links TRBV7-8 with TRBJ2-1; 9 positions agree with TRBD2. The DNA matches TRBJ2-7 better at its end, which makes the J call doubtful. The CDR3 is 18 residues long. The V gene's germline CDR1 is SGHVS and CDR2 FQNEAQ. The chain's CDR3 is CASSLARAGGRVLYEQYF. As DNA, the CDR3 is TGTGCCAGCAGCTTAGCGCGGGCTGGCGGGAGGGTCCTCTACGAGCAGTACTTC.

The CDR3: CASSLIRGTMREQYF. CDR3 nucleotide sequence: TGTGCCAGCAGCTTAATCAGGGGGACCATGCGCGAGCAGTACTTC. The chain employs TRBV7-2 and TRBJ2-1; 7 bases agree with TRBD1. With the DNA end fitting TRBJ2-7 better, the J assignment may be wrong. There are 15 residues in the CDR3. The germline V gene has CDR1 SGHTA and CDR2 FQGNSA.

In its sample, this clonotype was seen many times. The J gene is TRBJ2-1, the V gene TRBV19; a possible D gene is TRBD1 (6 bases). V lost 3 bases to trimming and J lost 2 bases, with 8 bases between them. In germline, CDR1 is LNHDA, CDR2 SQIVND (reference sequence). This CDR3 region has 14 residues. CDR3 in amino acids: CASSMGAAYNEQFF. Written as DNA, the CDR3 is TGTGCCAGTAGTATGGGGGCGGCCTACAATGAGCAGTTCTTC.

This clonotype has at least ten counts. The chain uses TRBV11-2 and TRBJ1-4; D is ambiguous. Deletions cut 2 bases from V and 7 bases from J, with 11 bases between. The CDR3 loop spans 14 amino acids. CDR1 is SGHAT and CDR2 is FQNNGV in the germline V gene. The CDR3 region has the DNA TGTGCCAGCAGCTTAAGGCAGAAGTTTGAAAAACTGTTTTTT. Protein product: CASSLRQKFEKLFF.

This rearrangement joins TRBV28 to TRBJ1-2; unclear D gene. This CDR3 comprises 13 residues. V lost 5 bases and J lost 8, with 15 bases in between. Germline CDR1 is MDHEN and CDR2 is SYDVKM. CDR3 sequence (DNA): TGTGCCAGCAGTGTTAAACCGCGAGGAGGCTACACCTTC. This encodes CASSVKPRGGYTF.

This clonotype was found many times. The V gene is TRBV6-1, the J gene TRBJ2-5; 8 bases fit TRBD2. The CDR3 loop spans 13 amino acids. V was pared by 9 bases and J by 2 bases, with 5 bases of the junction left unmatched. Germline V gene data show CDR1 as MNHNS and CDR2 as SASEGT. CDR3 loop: CARPGGGQETQYF. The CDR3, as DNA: TGTGCCAGGCCCGGGGGGGGGCAAGAGACCCAGTACTTC.

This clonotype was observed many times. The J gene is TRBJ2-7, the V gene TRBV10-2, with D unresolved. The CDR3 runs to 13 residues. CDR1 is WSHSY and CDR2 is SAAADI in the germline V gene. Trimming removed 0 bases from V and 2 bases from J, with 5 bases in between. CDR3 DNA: TGCGCCAGCAGTGAGTCCGTCCCCTACGAGCAGTACTTC. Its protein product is CASSESVPYEQYF.

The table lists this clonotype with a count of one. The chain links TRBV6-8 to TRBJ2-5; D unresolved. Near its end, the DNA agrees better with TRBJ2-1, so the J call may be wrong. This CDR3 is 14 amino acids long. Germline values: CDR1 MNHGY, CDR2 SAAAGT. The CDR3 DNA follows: TGTGCCAGCAGTTACTTGGGAAATAGGAATGAGCAGTTCTTC. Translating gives CASSYLGNRNEQFF.

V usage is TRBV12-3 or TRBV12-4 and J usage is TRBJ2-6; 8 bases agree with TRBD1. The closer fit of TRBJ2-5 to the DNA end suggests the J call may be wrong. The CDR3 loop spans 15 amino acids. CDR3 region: CASSLATGVTETQYF. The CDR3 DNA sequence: TGTGCCAGCAGTTTGGCGACAGGGGTCACAGAGACCCAGTACTTC.